This entry lists 20 T cell receptor beta chains sequenced from one sample in a study of Tregs in tolerant kidney transplant recipients. This table comes from immunoSEQ multiplex PCR, and its TCRdb copy is limited to in-frame clones, with some not included. Of 80,000 or so clones in the sample, roughly 90% were seen once. Related graft donors supplied nonmyeloablative bone marrow transplants, and mixed chimerism was transient. The sample in question was CD4+ T cells from blood (PBMCs), obtained 24 months after the transplant. The source of these receptors is a human patient who received a combined kidney and bone marrow transplant. The T cells may partly be graft donor cells.

DNA of the CDR3: TGTGCCAGCAGCCGCAGGGCCGAAGCTTTCTTT. This sequence encodes CASSRRAEAFF. The chain carries TRBV2 and TRBJ1-1, with a possible D match to TRBD1 (5 bases). The CDR3 is 11 residues long. V lost 6 bases and J lost 8, with 10 bases in between. CDR1 is SNHLY and CDR2 is FYNNEI in the germline V gene.

J is TRBJ2-4 and V is TRBV4-3; the match to TRBD2 covers 9 bases. This CDR3 is 19 amino acids long. Germline assignment: CDR1 LGHNA and CDR2 YSLEER. Trimming took 0 bases from V and 1 from J; bases not matched to a gene: 10. CDR3 protein: CASSQDVVAGVPAKNIQYF. CDR3 sequence (DNA): TGCGCCAGCAGCCAAGATGTGGTAGCGGGAGTCCCGGCCAAAAACATTCAGTACTTC.

The gene calls are TRBV11-2 and TRBJ1-2, with 8 bases that match TRBD1. Looked up from germline, CDR1 is SGHAT and CDR2 is FQNNGV. The CDR3 length is 14 residues. The junction had 8 bases not matched to a gene; V was cut back by 6 bases and J by 5 bases. CDR3 sequence (DNA): TGTGCCAGCAGACGGCCTGGACAGGGTTATGGCTACACCTTC. Translation gives CASRRPGQGYGYTF.

The chain joins TRBV29-1 to TRBJ1-4, with D perhaps TRBD1 (6 bases). Between the trimmed V and J ends, which lost 7 bases and 0 bases, there was a span of 15 bases. CDR3 size: 15 residues. Germline CDR1 and CDR2: SQVTM and ANQGSEA. This CDR3 is CSAAGEVATNEKLFF. CDR3 nucleotide sequence: TGCAGCGCCGCAGGGGAAGTGGCAACTAATGAAAAACTGTTTTTT.

This clone has just one count. The gene calls are TRBV7-8 and TRBJ1-2; TRBD1 matches at 7 bases. The CDR3 consists of 14 residues. Germline lookup yields CDR1 SGHVS and CDR2 FQNEAQ. The trim removed 2 bases at V and 5 bases at J, leaving 5 bases unmatched. CDR3: CASSLRDSLYGYTF. The CDR3 DNA follows: TGTGCCAGCAGCTTACGGGACAGCTTATATGGCTACACCTTC.

This clone appeared a few times. V gene TRBV6-1 combines with J gene TRBJ1-3, with D unclear. V was trimmed by 4 bases and J by 0 bases, leaving 13 bases between them. The V gene's germline CDR1 is MNHNS and CDR2 SASEGT. This CDR3 has 16 residues. Here the CDR3 reads CASSGSLISSGNTIYF. The CDR3 DNA reads TGTGCCAGCAGTGGTAGTCTGATAAGCTCTGGAAACACCATATATTTT.

V is TRBV9 and J is TRBJ1-6, with a possible D match to TRBD1 (6 bases). The CDR3 has 14 residues. Per the germline V gene, CDR1 is SGDLS and CDR2 is YYNGEE. V was shortened by 3 bases and J by 8 bases, with 12 bases between the two germline ends. The CDR3 reads CASSEYHRDSPLHF. CDR3 bases: TGTGCCAGCAGCGAATACCACAGGGATTCACCCCTCCACTTT.

This rearrangement joins TRBV7-6 to TRBJ2-7, with TRBD1 identical over 10 bases. CDR1 is SGHVS, CDR2 FNYEAQ, per germline. The CDR3 has 15 amino acids. Trimming took 2 bases from V and 9 from J; bases not matched to a gene: 10. The CDR3 coding sequence is TGTGCCAGCAGCTTAAATTTGGACAGGGGGGCTTCGCAGTACTTC. Translated: CASSLNLDRGASQYF. The whole variable domain, remainder taken from reference TRBV7-6 and TRBJ2-7, is GAGVSQSPRYKVTKRGQDVALRCDPISGHVSLYWYRQALGQGPEFLTYFNYEAQQDKSGLPNDRFSAERPEGSISTLTIQRTEQRDSAMYRCASSLNLDRGASQYFGPGTRLTVT.

The rearrangement joins TRBV7-3 to TRBJ2-2; 8 nucleotides align to TRBD1. This CDR3 region has 13 residues. Germline trimming cut 6 bases from V and 5 bases from J; bases unmatched to any gene: 2. Germline CDR1 and CDR2: SGHTA and FQGTGA. CDR3 DNA sequence: TGTGCCAGCAGACAGGGGGTTACCGGGGAGCTGTTTTTT. Protein product: CASRQGVTGELFF.

The chain combines TRBV30 with TRBJ2-5; weak D call: TRBD2 (6 bases). The CDR3 runs 13 residues. Germline V gives CDR1 GTSNPN, CDR2 SVGIG (reference sequence). V lost 0 bases, J lost 5 bases, and 10 bases lay in between. In nucleotides, the CDR3 is TGTGCCTGGAGTGTGGGTCTAGCGGAGACCCAGTACTTC. This gives the protein CAWSVGLAETQYF.

This rearrangement joins TRBV27 to TRBJ2-7; D possibly corresponds to TRBD2 (5 bases). The germline V and J ends were trimmed by 3 bases and 1 base, with 13 bases remaining between them. This CDR3 has 15 residues. Germline loops: CDR1 MNHEY, CDR2 SMNVEV (reference sequence). CDR3 sequence: CASSLRGYQSYEQYF. The CDR3 coding sequence is TGTGCCAGCAGTTTGAGAGGGTACCAATCCTACGAGCAGTACTTC.

The rearrangement links TRBV11-3 to TRBJ2-3; possible D gene TRBD2, 5 bases. Per the germline V gene, CDR1 is SGHNT and CDR2 is YENEEA. This CDR3 has 18 amino acids. V lost 0 bases, J lost 2 bases, and 18 bases lay in between. The CDR3 DNA reads TGTGCCAGCAGCTTAGATTCGTCCGAGGGTGGGCACACAGATACGCAGTATTTT. Translating gives CASSLDSSEGGHTDTQYF. Full variable domain (outside the CDR3, taken from reference TRBV11-3 and TRBJ2-3): EAGVVQSPRYKIIEKKQPVAFWCNPISGHNTLYWYLQNLGQGPELLIRYENEEAVDDSQLPKDRFSAERLKGVDSTLKIQPAELGDSAVYLCASSLDSSEGGHTDTQYFGPGTRLTVL.

This chain links TRBV29-1 with TRBJ2-2; D perhaps matches TRBD1 (6 bases). Germline CDR1 reads SQVTM; CDR2 reads ANQGSEA. V lost 1 base and J lost 3, with 12 bases in between. The CDR3 is made up of 15 amino acids. The CDR3 DNA follows: TGCAGCGTTGAAGGGGGACAAGACTACACCGGGGAGCTGTTTTTT. This translates into CSVEGGQDYTGELFF.

This clone appeared a single time. The rearrangement links TRBV2 to TRBJ1-1; maybe TRBD1 (6 bases). CDR1 is SNHLY, CDR2 FYNNEI, per germline. Trimming cost V 10 bases and J 1 base, with 16 bases left between them. The CDR3 runs to 14 residues. CDR3 in amino acids: CATSNREGNTEAFF. CDR3 sequence (DNA): TGTGCCACCTCCAACAGGGAAGGGAACACTGAAGCTTTCTTT.

The chain is built from TRBV5-6 and TRBJ2-5; TRBD2 aligns across 10 bases. The CDR3 has 15 residues. V shed 3 bases, J shed 4 bases, and the junction held 6 bases outside the gene matches. From germline, CDR1 is SGHDT and CDR2 YYEEEE. The CDR3 loop is CASSSISGGSETQYF. CDR3 sequence (DNA): TGTGCCAGCAGCTCGATTAGCGGGGGGTCAGAGACCCAGTACTTC.

The chain is built from TRBV6-5 and TRBJ2-2; weak D call: TRBD1 (6 bases). The CDR3 has 14 residues. Germline V gives CDR1 MNHEY, CDR2 SVGAGI. Trimming took 5 bases from V and 0 from J, leaving 7 bases between them. In DNA, the CDR3 is TGTGCCAGCAGTCGGACAGCGAACACCGGGGAGCTGTTTTTT. Protein sequence: CASSRTANTGELFF.

This chain links TRBV19 with TRBJ1-2; a weak D match, TRBD1 (6 bases). Trimming left V 2 bases short and J 1 base short, with 11 bases between. Looked up from germline, CDR1 is LNHDA and CDR2 is SQIVND (reference sequence). The CDR3 runs 15 residues. CDR3 amino acids: CASSINPDSNYGYTF. The CDR3 DNA is TGTGCCAGTAGTATAAACCCGGACAGTAACTATGGCTACACCTTC. The full variable domain, with the rest looked up from reference TRBV19 and TRBJ1-2, is DGGITQSPKYLFRKEGQNVTLSCEQNLNHDAMYWYRQDPGQGLRLIYYSQIVNDFQKGDIAEGYSVSREKKESFPLTVTSAQKNPTAFYLCASSINPDSNYGYTFGSGTRLTVV.

This clone was observed a single time. The chain's CDR3 is CASSPEAKGLAYF. The CDR3 coding sequence is TGCGCCAGCAGCCCGGAGGCGAAGGGCCTAGCGTACTTC. V gene TRBV5-1 combines with J gene TRBJ2-7, with a possible D match to TRBD2 (5 bases). V lost 4 bases, J lost 12 bases, and 20 bases lay in between. The CDR3 is 13 amino acids. CDR1 is SGHRS and CDR2 is YFSETQ in the germline V gene.

This rearrangement joins TRBV5-1 to TRBJ2-2, with D unresolved. V dropped 0 bases and J dropped 0 bases, with 9 bases sitting between them. CDR1 and CDR2 (germline): SGHRS, YFSETQ. The CDR3 extends over 16 amino acids. The CDR3 DNA reads as TGCGCCAGCAGCTTGGCCGTCGGTTCGAACACCGGGGAGCTGTTTTTT. Translation gives CASSLAVGSNTGELFF. Filled out from reference TRBV5-1 and TRBJ2-2, the complete variable domain reads KAGVTQTPRYLIKTRGQQVTLSCSPISGHRSVSWYQQTPGQGLQFLFEYFSETQRNKGNFPGRFSGRQFSNSRSEMNVSTLELGDSALYLCASSLAVGSNTGELFFGEGSRLTVL.

The V and J genes are TRBV4-3 and TRBJ2-5; weak D call: TRBD1 (7 bases). There are 14 residues in the CDR3. Per germline, CDR1 LGHNA and CDR2 YSLEER. Trimming took 3 bases from V and 4 from J, leaving 12 bases between them. The CDR3: CASSQNRGGETQYF. The CDR3 DNA sequence: TGCGCCAGCAGCCAGAACAGGGGAGGAGAGACCCAGTACTTC.